This T cell receptor beta chain was retrieved from a study of STAT5B mutations in CD4+ large granular lymphocyte leukemia. Overall study findings and caveats: CD4-sorted patient repertoires seemed more clonal than healthy CD4+ repertoires. The CD4+ versus CD8+ T-LGLL clonality difference may reflect limited sample size.

This clone came up a few times. Its antigen is as yet unknown. The survey-level immunoSEQ assay was used. Sequencing used immunoSEQ multiplex PCR; TCRdb keeps in-frame clones, though not all of them. The table includes about 40,000 clones, 70% to 85% detected once. The sample taken for sequencing was CD4+ T cells from blood buffy coats. The clonotype was recovered from a human donor in good health.

The CDR3 DNA reads TGTGCCAGCTCACCCCCCGGACACGAAATCGACTATGGCTACACCTTC. Its translation is CASSPPGHEIDYGYTF. The chain links TRBV18 to TRBJ1-2; tentative D call: TRBD1 (5 bases). The CDR3 contains 16 residues. Trimming removed 3 bases at V and 3 bases at J, with 17 bases between. Germline V lookup: CDR1 KGHSH, CDR2 LQKENI. The full variable domain, completed using reference TRBV18 and TRBJ1-2, is NAGVMQNPRHLVRRRGQEARLRCSPMKGHSHVYWYRQLPEEGLKFMVYLQKENIIDESGMPKERFSAEFPKEGPSILRIQQVVRGDSAAYFCASSPPGHEIDYGYTFGSGTRLTVV.